These 8 T cell receptor beta chains were all obtained from the same sample, sequenced in a study of neurological immune-mediated disorders. TCRdb recomputed calls from the 5' RACE reads with MiXCR, one row per CDR3 protein. Here the sample spans approximately 4,800 distinct CDR3 sequences, about 22% being singletons. Sequences were obtained from CD8+ T cells from blood. These receptors were obtained from a woman aged 60-70 years with HTLV-1-associated myelopathy (HAM/TSP).

In its sample, this clonotype ranks as large. The chain couples TRBV5-6 to TRBJ2-2; tentative D call: TRBD1 (6 bases). Deletions cut 0 bases from V and 6 bases from J, with 15 bases between. The CDR3 is 16 amino acids. Germline assignment: CDR1 SGHDT and CDR2 YYEEEE. The CDR3 here is CASSLDQGMRAGELFF. CDR3 DNA: TGTGCCAGCAGCTTGGATCAGGGGATGAGAGCCGGGGAGCTGTTTTTT. The whole variable domain, filled in from reference TRBV5-6 and TRBJ2-2, reads DAGVTQSPTHLIKTRGQQVTLRCSPKSGHDTVSWYQQALGQGPQFIFQYYEEEERQRGNFPDRFSGHQFPNYSSELNVNALLLGDSALYLCASSLDQGMRAGELFFGEGSRLTVL.

This clonotype is classed as medium-sized. The rearrangement joins TRBV29-1 to TRBJ2-1; possible D gene TRBD1, 6 bases. The CDR3 loop spans 16 amino acids. Trimming took 1 base from V and 5 from J, leaving 18 bases between them. Germline V gene lookup returns CDR1 SQVTM and CDR2 ANQGSEA. For the CDR3, the DNA is TGCAGCGTTGAAGCCGAGTGGGCAGGGGACCACAATGAGCAGTTCTTC. The encoded protein is CSVEAEWAGDHNEQFF.

By sample fraction, this clonotype is medium-sized. The rearrangement joins TRBV11-2 to TRBJ2-2; the D gene is possibly TRBD2 (6 bases). The CDR3 is 14 amino acids. Germline V gene lookup returns CDR1 SGHAT and CDR2 FQNNGV. Trimming pared 8 bases from V and 1 base from J, leaving 11 bases between. The CDR3 loop reads CASSRRGNTGELFF. In nucleotides, the CDR3 is TGTGCCAGCTCCCGGAGGGGGAACACCGGGGAGCTGTTTTTT.

V usage is TRBV7-2 and J usage is TRBJ2-3, with TRBD2 as a possible D gene (7 bases). CDR3 length: 15 residues. V lost 1 base to trimming and J lost 3 bases, with 11 bases between them. Germline V gene data show CDR1 as SGHTA and CDR2 as FQGNSA. Here the CDR3 reads CASSLVGGPTDTQYF. Here the CDR3 DNA reads TGTGCCAGCAGCTTAGTCGGGGGGCCGACAGATACGCAGTATTTT.

This clonotype came up once. V usage is TRBV6-1 and J usage is TRBJ1-1, with 9 bases aligning to TRBD1. Germline V gene sequence: CDR1 MNHNS, CDR2 SASEGT. CDR3 length: 14 amino acids. Trimming removed 3 bases from V and 2 bases from J; junction bases left unmatched: 1. The chain's CDR3 is CASSEGQGNTEAFF. In nucleotides, the CDR3 is TGTGCCAGCAGTGAGGGACAGGGTAACACTGAAGCTTTCTTT.

This clonotype was detected ten times or more. This chain uses TRBV6-5 with TRBJ2-7; 7 bases map to TRBD1. The V gene end was trimmed by 5 bases and the J gene end by 5 bases; junction bases not matched to a gene: 6. CDR3 length: 13 residues. Germline V gives CDR1 MNHEY, CDR2 SVGAGI. The CDR3 coding sequence is TGTGCCAGCAGTCAAACAGGGGACAACGAGCAGTACTTC. Protein product: CASSQTGDNEQYF.

In this sample, this clonotype turned up once. The J gene is TRBJ2-3, the V gene TRBV29-1; D perhaps matches TRBD2 (6 bases). V shed 0 bases and J shed 1 base, with 14 bases lying between them. Germline V gives CDR1 SQVTM, CDR2 ANQGSEA. The CDR3 is 16 amino acids. The CDR3 reads CSVEDRSRRGTDTQYF. The CDR3 DNA follows: TGCAGCGTTGAAGATCGGTCGCGGAGGGGCACAGATACGCAGTATTTT.

This clonotype appeared many times. V and J are TRBV6-2 or TRBV6-3 and TRBJ1-1; no clear D. CDR3 size: 16 residues. V was trimmed by 0 bases and J by 0 bases, leaving 11 bases between them. Germline lookup yields CDR1 MNHEY and CDR2 SVGEGT. CDR3 in DNA: TGTGCCAGCAGTTACTCGATGGCAGAGCTGAACACTGAAGCTTTCTTT. Residues: CASSYSMAELNTEAFF.